This T cell receptor (beta chain) comes out of a study of technical replicates of blood from a few donors. The CDR3 consists of 14 residues. In germline, CDR1 is SEHNR, CDR2 FQNEAQ (reference sequence). Trimming removed 1 base from V and 10 bases from J, with 17 bases in between. Produced via immunoSEQ multiplex PCR; TCRdb's table is partial and in-frame only. The sample has some 80,000 clones, 90% to 95% seen once. This chain joins TRBV7-9 and TRBJ2-7; tentative D call: TRBD2 (6 bases). This sequence was found in a human donor in good health. Sequenced: T cells isolated from PBMCs. The DNA of the CDR3 is TGTGCCAGCAGCTTAGGGGACTCAACGTGGGCTCAGTACTTC. Its translation: CASSLGDSTWAQYF.